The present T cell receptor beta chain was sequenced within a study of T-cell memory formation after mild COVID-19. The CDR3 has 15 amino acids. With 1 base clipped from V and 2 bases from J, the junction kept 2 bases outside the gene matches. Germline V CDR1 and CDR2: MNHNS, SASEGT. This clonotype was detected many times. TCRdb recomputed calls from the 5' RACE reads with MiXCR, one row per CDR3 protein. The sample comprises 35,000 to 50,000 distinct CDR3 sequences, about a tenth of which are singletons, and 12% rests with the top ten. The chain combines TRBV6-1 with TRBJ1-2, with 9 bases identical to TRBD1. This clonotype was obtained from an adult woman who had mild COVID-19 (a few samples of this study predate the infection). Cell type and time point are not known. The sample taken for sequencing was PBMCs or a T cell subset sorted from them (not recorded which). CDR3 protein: CASSEGQGGNYGYTF. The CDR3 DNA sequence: TGTGCCAGCAGTGAAGGACAGGGGGGGAACTATGGCTACACCTTC.